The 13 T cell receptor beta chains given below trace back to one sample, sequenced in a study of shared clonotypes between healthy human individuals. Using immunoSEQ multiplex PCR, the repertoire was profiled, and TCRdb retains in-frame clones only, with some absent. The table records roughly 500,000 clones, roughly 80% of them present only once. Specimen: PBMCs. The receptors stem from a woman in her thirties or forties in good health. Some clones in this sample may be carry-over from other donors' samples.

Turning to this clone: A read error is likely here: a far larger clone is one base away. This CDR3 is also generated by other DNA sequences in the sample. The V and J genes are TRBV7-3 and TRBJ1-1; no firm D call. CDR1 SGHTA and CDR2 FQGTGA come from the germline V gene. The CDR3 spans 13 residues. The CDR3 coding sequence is TGTGCCAGCAGCACCCTCGTGAACACTGAAGCCTTCTTT. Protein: CASSTLVNTEAFF.

CDR3: CASTAGSDTQYF. CDR3 coding DNA: TGTGCCAGCACCGCCGGGTCAGATACGCAGTATTTT. The genes are TRBV28 and TRBJ2-3, with D uncertain. CDR1 is MDHEN and CDR2 is SYDVKM in the germline V gene. The V and J ends lost 7 bases and 4 bases respectively, with 9 bases between them. The CDR3 loop spans 12 amino acids.

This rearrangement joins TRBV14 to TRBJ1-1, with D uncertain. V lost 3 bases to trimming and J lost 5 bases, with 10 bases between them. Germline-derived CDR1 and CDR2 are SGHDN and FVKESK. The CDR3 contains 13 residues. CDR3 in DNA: TGTGCCAGCAGCCAGAGGAGGGAAACTGAAGCTTTCTTT. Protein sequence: CASSQRRETEAFF.

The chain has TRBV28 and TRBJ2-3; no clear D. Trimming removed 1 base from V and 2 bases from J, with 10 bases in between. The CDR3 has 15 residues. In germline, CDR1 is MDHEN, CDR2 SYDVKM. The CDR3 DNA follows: TGTGCCAGCAGTTTATCCGGACCCATCACAGATACGCAGTATTTT. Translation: CASSLSGPITDTQYF.

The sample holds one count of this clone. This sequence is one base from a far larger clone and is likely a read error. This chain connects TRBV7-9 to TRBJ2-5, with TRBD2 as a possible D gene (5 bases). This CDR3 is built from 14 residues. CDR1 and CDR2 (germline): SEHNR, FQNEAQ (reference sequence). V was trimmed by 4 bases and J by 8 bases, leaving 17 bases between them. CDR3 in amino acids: CASSSVGRVDTQYF. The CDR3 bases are TGTGCCAGCAGCTCGGTGGGGAGAGTGGATACCCAGTACTTC.

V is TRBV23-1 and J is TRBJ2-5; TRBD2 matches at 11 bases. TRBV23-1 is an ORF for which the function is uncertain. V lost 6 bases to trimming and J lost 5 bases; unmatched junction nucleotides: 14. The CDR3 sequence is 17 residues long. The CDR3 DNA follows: TGCGCCAGCAGCCCCGGGGCTAGCGGGAGGAGTCAGGAGACCCAGTACTTC. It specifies CASSPGASGRSQETQYF.

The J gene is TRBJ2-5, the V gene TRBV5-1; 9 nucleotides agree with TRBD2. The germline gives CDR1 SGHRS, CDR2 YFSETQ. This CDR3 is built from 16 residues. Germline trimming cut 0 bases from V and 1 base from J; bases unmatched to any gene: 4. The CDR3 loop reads CASSLGGLATQETQYF. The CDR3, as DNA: TGCGCCAGCAGCTTGGGGGGACTAGCCACCCAAGAGACCCAGTACTTC.

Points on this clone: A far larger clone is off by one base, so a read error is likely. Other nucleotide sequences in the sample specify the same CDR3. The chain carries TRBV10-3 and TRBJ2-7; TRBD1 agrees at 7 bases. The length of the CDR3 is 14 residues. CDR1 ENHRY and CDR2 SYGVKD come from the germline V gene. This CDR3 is CASTRDSVTYEQYF. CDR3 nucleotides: TGCGCCAGCACCCGGGACAGCGTCACCTACGAGCAGTACTTC.

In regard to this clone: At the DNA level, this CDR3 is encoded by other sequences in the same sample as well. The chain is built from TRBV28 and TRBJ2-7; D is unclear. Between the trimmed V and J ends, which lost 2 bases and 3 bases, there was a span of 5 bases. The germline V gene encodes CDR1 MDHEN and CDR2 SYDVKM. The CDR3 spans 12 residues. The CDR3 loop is CASSLGVYEQYF. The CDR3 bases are TGTGCCAGCAGTTTAGGAGTCTACGAGCAGTACTTC.

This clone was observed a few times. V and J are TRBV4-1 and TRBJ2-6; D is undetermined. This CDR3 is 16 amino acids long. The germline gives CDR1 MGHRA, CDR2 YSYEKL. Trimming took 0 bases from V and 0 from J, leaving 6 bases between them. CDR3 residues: CASSQDSLSGANVLTF. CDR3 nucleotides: TGCGCCAGCAGCCAAGATAGCCTCTCTGGGGCCAACGTCCTGACTTTC.

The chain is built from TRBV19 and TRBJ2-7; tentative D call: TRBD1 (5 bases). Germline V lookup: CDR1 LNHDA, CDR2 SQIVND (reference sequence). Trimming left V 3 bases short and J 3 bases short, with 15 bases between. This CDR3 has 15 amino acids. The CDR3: CASSMGQSLFYEQYF. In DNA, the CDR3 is TGTGCCAGTAGTATGGGGCAGTCCTTGTTCTACGAGCAGTACTTC.

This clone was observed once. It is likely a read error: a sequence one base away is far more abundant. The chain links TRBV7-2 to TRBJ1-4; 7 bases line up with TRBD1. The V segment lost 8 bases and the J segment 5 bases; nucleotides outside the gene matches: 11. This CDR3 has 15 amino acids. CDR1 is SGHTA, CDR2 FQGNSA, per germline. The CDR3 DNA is TGTGCCAGCGGGTTACGTTCAGGGGGGAATGAAAAACTGTTTTTT. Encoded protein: CASGLRSGGNEKLFF. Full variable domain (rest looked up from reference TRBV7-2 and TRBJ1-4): GAGVSQSPSNKVTEKGKDVELRCDPISGHTALYWYRQSLGQGLEFLIYFQGNSAPDKSGLPSDRFSAERTGGSVSTLTIQRTQQEDSAVYLCASGLRSGGNEKLFFGSGTQLSVL.

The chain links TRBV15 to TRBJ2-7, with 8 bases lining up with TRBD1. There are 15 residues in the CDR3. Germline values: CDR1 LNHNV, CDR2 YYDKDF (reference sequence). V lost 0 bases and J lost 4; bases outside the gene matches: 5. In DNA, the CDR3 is TGTGCCACCAGCAGAGATCAGGGGGCCTTATACGAGCAGTACTTC. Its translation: CATSRDQGALYEQYF. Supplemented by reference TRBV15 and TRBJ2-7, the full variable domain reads DAMVIQNPRYQVTQFGKPVTLSCSQTLNHNVMYWYQQKSSQAPKLLFHYYDKDFNNEADTPDNFQSRRPNTSFCFLDIRSPGLGDTAMYLCATSRDQGALYEQYFGPGTRLTVT.